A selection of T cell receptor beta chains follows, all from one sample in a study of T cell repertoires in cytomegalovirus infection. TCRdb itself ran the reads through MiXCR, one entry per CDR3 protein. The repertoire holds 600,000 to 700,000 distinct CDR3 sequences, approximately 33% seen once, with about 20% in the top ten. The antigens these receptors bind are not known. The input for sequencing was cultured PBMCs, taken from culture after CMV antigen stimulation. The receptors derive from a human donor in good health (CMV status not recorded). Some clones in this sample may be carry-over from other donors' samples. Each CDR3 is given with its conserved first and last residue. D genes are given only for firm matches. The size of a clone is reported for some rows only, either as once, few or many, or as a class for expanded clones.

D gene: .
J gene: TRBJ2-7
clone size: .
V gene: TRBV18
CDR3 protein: CASSPGVSPYEQYF
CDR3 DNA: TGTGCCAGCTCACCAGGGGTTAGCCCCTACGAGCAGTACTTC

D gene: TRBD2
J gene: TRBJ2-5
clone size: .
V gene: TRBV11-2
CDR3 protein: CASSFGFLAGQKETQYF
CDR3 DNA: TGTGCCAGCAGCTTTGGGTTTCTAGCGGGCCAAAAAGAGACCCAGTACTTC

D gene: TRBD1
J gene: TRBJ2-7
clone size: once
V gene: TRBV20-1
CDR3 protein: CSAGPGQGAREQYF
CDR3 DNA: TGCAGTGCCGGACCGGGACAGGGGGCAAGGGAGCAGTACTTC

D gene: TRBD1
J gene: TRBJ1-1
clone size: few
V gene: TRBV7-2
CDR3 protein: CASSLRRDRGGAFF
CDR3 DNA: TGTGCCAGCAGCTTGCGCAGGGACAGGGGGGGGGCTTTCTTT

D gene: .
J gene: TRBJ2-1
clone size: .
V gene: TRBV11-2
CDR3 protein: CASSPFTSSSYNEQFF
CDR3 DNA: TGTGCCAGCAGCCCCTTCACTAGTAGCTCCTACAATGAGCAGTTCTTC

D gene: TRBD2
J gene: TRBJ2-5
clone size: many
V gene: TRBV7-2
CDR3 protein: CASSYGVELAGAEETQYF
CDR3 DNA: TGTGCCAGCAGCTACGGTGTCGAACTAGCGGGGGCCGAAGAGACCCAGTACTTC

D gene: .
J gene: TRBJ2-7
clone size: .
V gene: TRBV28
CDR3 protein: CASTGGYSSYEQYF
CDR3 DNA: TGTGCTTCAACCGGGGGTTACAGCTCCTACGAGCAGTACTTC

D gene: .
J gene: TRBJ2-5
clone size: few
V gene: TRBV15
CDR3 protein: CATSGFPQETQYF
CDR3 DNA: TGTGCCACCAGTGGTTTTCCGCAAGAGACCCAGTACTTC

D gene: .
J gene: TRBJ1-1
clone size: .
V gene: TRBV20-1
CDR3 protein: CSAREQAIKWNTEAFF
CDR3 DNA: TGCAGTGCTAGGGAACAGGCCATAAAGTGGAACACTGAAGCTTTCTTT

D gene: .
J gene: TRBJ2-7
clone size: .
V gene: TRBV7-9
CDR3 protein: CASSLDGKVYEQYF
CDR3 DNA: TGTGCCAGCAGCTTAGACGGGAAGGTCTACGAGCAGTACTTC

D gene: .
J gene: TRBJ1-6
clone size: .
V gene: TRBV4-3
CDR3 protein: CASSQGQAYYNSPLHF
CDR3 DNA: TGCGCCAGCAGCCAAGGGCAGGCCTATTATAATTCACCCCTCCACTTT

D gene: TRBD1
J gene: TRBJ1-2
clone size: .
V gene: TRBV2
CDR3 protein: CASSGDSPGYTF
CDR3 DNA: TGTGCCAGCAGTGGGGACAGTCCCGGCTACACCTTC

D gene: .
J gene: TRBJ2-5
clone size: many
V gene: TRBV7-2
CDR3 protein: CASSSSLVSRETQYF
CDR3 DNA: TGTGCCAGCAGCTCCTCCCTAGTTTCCCGAGAGACCCAGTACTTC

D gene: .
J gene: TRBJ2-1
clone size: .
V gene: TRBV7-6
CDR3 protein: CASRAAGSSYNEQFF
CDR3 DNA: TGTGCCAGCAGGGCCGCGGGGAGCTCCTACAATGAGCAGTTCTTC

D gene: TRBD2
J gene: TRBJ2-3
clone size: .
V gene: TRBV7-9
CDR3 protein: CASSLPAGITPAAAQYF
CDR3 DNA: TGTGCCAGCAGCTTACCAGCGGGAATCACACCAGCGGCCGCGCAGTATTTT

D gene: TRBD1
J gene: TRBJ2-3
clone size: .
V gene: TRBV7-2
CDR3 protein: CASSLTGGSTDTQYF
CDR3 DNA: TGTGCCAGCAGCCTTACAGGGGGTAGCACAGATACGCAGTATTTT

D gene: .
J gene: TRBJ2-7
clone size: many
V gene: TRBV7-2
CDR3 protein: CASSFQTASSYEQYF
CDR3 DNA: TGTGCCAGCAGCTTCCAGACGGCCAGCTCCTACGAGCAGTACTTC

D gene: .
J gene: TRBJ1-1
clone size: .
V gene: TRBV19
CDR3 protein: CASSIDLREAFF
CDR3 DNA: TGTGCCAGTAGTATAGATCTCCGTGAAGCTTTCTTT

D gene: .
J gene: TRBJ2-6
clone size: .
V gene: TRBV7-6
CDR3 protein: CASSHGQSYSGANVLTF
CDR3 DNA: TGTGCCAGCAGCCACGGACAGTCCTACTCTGGGGCCAACGTCCTGACTTTC

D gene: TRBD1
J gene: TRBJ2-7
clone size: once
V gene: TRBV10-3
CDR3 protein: CAISDWDRSYEQYF
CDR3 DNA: TGTGCCATCAGTGACTGGGACAGGTCCTACGAGCAGTACTTC

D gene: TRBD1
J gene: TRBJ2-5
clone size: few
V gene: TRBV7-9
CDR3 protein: CASSLKDRGETQYF
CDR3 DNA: TGTGCCAGCAGCTTAAAGGACAGGGGAGAGACCCAGTACTTC

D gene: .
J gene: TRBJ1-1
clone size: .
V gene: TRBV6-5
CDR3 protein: CASSYSRVTTEAFF
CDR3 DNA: TGTGCCAGCAGTTACTCGAGAGTCACCACTGAAGCTTTCTTT

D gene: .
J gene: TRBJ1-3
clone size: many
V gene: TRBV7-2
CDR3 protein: CASSPTPGHRGNTIYF
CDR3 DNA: TGTGCCAGCAGCCCGACCCCGGGACACCGAGGAAACACCATATATTTT

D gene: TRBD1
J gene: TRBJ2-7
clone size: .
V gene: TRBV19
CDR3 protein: CASGIGTARPYEQYF
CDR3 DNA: TGTGCCAGTGGGATAGGGACAGCTAGACCCTACGAGCAGTACTTC

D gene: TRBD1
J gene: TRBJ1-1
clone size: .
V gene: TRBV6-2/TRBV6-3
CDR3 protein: CASSYPRQGVTEAFF
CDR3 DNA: TGTGCCAGCAGTTACCCCCGACAGGGGGTCACTGAAGCTTTCTTT

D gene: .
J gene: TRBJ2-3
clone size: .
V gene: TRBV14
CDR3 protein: CASSQVLPPGDTQYF
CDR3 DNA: TGTGCCAGCAGCCAAGTCCTGCCCCCCGGAGATACGCAGTATTTT

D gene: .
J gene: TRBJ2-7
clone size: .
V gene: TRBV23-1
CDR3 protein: CASRRDALHYEQYF
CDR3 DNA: TGCGCCAGCAGGCGGGACGCACTTCACTACGAGCAGTACTTC

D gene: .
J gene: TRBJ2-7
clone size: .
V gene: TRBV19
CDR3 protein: CATSARLSSYEQYF
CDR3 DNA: TGTGCCACCTCGGCTAGGCTCTCCTCCTACGAGCAGTACTTC

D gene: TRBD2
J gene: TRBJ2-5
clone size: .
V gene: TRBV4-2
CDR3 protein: CASSQDMVLAGGTAQETQYF
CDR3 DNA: TGTGCCAGCAGCCAAGATATGGTTTTAGCGGGGGGGACGGCCCAAGAGACCCAGTACTTC

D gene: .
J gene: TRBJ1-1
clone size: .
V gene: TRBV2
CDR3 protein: CASSEQRGGGGTFF
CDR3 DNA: TGTGCCAGCAGTGAACAAAGGGGAGGCGGCGGGACTTTCTTT

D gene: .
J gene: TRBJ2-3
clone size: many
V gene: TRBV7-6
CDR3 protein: CASRRDAKATDTQYF
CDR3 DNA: TGTGCCAGCAGAAGGGACGCGAAGGCCACAGATACGCAGTATTTT

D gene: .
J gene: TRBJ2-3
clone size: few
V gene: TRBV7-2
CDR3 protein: CASSFYRESDTQYF
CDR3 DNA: TGTGCCAGCAGCTTTTACCGGGAGTCAGATACGCAGTATTTT

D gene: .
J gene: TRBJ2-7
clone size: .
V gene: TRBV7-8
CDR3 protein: CASSLNEGGRGTYEQYF
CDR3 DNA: TGTGCCAGCAGCCTTAATGAGGGGGGGCGGGGAACCTACGAGCAGTACTTC

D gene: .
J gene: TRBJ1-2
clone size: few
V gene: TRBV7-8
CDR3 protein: CASSLGAQGSYGYTF
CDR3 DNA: TGTGCCAGCAGCTTGGGCGCTCAGGGGTCCTATGGCTACACCTTC

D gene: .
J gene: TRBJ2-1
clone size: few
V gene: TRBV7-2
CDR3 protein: CASSGGPVNEQFF
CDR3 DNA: TGTGCCAGCAGCGGGGGGCCCGTCAATGAGCAGTTCTTC

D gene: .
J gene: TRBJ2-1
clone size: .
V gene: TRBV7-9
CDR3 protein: CASSLQATSNEQFF
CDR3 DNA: TGTGCCAGCAGCTTACAGGCCACCTCCAATGAGCAGTTCTTC

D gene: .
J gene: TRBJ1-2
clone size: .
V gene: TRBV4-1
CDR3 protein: CASSQGGTLNYGYTF
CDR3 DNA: TGCGCCAGCAGCCAAGGAGGGACGCTTAACTATGGCTACACCTTC

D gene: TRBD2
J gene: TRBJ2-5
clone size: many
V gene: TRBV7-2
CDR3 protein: CASSLGVLAGQETQYF
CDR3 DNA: TGTGCCAGCAGCCTAGGGGTTCTAGCGGGCCAAGAGACCCAGTACTTC

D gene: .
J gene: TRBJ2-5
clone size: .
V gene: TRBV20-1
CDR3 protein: CSARVLSRAETQYF
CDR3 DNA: TGCAGTGCTAGGGTCCTCTCTCGGGCAGAGACCCAGTACTTC

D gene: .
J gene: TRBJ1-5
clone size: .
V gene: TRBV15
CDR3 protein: CATSRAQGGGPQHF
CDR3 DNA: TGTGCCACCAGCAGAGCCCAGGGCGGAGGGCCCCAGCATTTT

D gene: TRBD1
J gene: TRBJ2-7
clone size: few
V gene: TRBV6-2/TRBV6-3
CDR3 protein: CASSYSTVDRENEQYF
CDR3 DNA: TGTGCCAGCAGTTACTCGACAGTGGACAGGGAGAACGAGCAGTACTTC

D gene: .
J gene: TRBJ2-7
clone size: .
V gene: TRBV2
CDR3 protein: CASNQGGYEQYF
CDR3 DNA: TGTGCCAGCAATCAGGGCGGGTACGAGCAGTACTTC

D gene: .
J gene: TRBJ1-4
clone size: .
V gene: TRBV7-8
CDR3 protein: CASSLVGYNEKLFF
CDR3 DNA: TGTGCCAGCAGCTTAGTCGGATATAATGAAAAACTGTTTTTT

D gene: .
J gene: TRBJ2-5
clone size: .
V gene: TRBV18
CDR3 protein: CASSPMTAGETQYF
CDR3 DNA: TGTGCCAGCTCGCCGATGACGGCGGGGGAGACCCAGTACTTC

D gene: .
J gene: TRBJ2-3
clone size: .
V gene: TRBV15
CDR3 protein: CATRRDLNTDTQYF
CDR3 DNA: TGTGCCACCAGACGGGACCTGAACACAGATACGCAGTATTTT

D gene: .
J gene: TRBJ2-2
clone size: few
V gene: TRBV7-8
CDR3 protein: CASSLITNTGELFF
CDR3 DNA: TGTGCCAGCAGCTTAATCACGAACACCGGGGAGCTGTTTTTT

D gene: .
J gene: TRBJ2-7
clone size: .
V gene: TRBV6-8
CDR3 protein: CANYINYEQYF
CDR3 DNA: TGTGCCAACTACATCAACTACGAGCAGTACTTC

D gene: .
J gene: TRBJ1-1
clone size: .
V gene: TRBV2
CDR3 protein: CASSYDTVEAFF
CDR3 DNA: TGTGCCAGCAGCTACGACACGGTTGAAGCTTTCTTT

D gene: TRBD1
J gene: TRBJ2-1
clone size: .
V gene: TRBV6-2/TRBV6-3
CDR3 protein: CASRTGGRRNEQFF
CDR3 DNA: TGTGCCAGCAGGACAGGGGGAAGGAGGAATGAGCAGTTCTTC

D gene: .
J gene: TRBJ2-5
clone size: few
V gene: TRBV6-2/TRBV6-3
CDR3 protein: CASKRSEETQYF
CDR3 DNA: TGTGCCAGCAAGAGATCGGAAGAGACCCAGTACTTC

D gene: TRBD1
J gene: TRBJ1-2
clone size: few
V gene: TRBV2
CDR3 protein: CASPPGTGYGYTF
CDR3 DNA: TGTGCCAGTCCTCCGGGGACAGGCTATGGCTACACCTTC

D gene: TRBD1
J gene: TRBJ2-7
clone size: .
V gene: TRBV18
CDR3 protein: CASSPGAGTGPYEQYF
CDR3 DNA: TGTGCCAGCTCACCAGGGGCCGGGACAGGGCCCTACGAGCAGTACTTC

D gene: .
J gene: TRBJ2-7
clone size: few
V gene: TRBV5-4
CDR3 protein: CASSLNREDEQYF
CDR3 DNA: TGTGCCAGCAGCTTGAACAGGGAGGACGAGCAGTACTTC